This passage covers 9 T cell receptor beta chains from one sample sequenced in a study of blood T cell repertoires in COVID-19. Assay: immunoSEQ multiplex PCR; the TCRdb copy retains only in-frame clones and omits some. The sample holds 150,000 to 200,000 clones, around 79% seen once. Sequenced sample: peripheral blood. These receptors came from a middle-aged woman with COVID-19, enrolled during active disease.

This clone has a handful of counts. The chain links TRBV9 to TRBJ1-1; possibly TRBD1 for D (5 bases). CDR1 and CDR2 from the germline V gene are SGDLS and YYNGEE. The CDR3 spans 17 residues. V was cut by 0 bases and J by 3 bases, with 18 bases left in between. The CDR3 is CASSVGRGRGDYTEAFF. The CDR3 DNA sequence: TGTGCCAGCAGCGTAGGAAGGGGCCGGGGGGATTACACTGAAGCTTTCTTT.

This clone occurred once. V gene TRBV3-1 (or the pseudogene TRBV3-2) combines with J gene TRBJ1-2; D might be TRBD1 (6 bases). Trimming stripped 3 bases from V and 3 bases from J, with 14 bases between. The CDR3 totals 15 residues. Germline values: CDR1 LGHDT, CDR2 YNNKEL (reference sequence). As DNA, the CDR3 is TGTGCCAGCAGCCAGTCCGGGACACCTCACTATGGCTACACCTTC. This translates into CASSQSGTPHYGYTF.

The chain carries TRBV4-1 and TRBJ1-4; D gene ambiguous. In germline, CDR1 is MGHRA, CDR2 YSYEKL. The CDR3 loop spans 12 amino acids. V was pared by 0 bases and J by 10 bases, with 6 bases between. The CDR3 DNA follows: TGCGCCAGCAGCCAAGATCTTAGAAAACTGTTTTTT. It translates to CASSQDLRKLFF.

The chain combines TRBV6-5 with TRBJ2-5; 13 bases line up with TRBD2. The J segment lost 7 bases and the V segment lost 10 bases, leaving 12 bases of the junction unmatched. This CDR3 spans 15 amino acids. Per germline, CDR1 MNHEY and CDR2 SVGAGI. Here the CDR3 reads CATGLAGPIRGTQYF. CDR3 coding DNA: TGTGCCACGGGACTAGCGGGGCCGATCCGAGGGACCCAGTACTTC.

The CDR3 region is CATRDSFSGNTIYF. The CDR3, as DNA: TGTGCCACCCGGGACAGCTTCTCTGGAAACACCATATATTTT. The V gene is TRBV10-3, the J gene TRBJ1-3; 7 bases match TRBD1. Germline trimming cut 10 bases from V and 0 bases from J; bases unmatched to any gene: 6. The germline V gene encodes CDR1 ENHRY and CDR2 SYGVKD. CDR3 length: 14 residues.

The V gene is TRBV9, the J gene TRBJ2-5; TRBD1 agrees at 8 bases. The CDR3 contains 13 residues. The germline CDR1 and CDR2 sequences are SGDLS and YYNGEE. V was pared by 5 bases and J by 5 bases, with 5 bases of the junction left unmatched. This chain's CDR3 is CASSSGGRETQYF. In DNA form, the CDR3 reads TGTGCCAGCAGTTCAGGGGGCAGGGAGACCCAGTACTTC.

This clone has ten or more counts. This chain connects TRBV7-9 to TRBJ1-5, with a weak D call TRBD1 (5 bases). Germline-derived CDR1 and CDR2 are SEHNR and FQNEAQ (reference sequence). This CDR3 has 15 amino acids. V lost 0 bases and J lost 7, with 13 bases in between. DNA for the CDR3: TGTGCCAGCAGCTTAGCGATTGGCGGGGACCAGCCCCAGCATTTT. Translated: CASSLAIGGDQPQHF.

The chain recombines TRBV18 with TRBJ2-7; TRBD1 matches 12 bases. Germline V gene data show CDR1 as KGHSH and CDR2 as LQKENI. The V gene end was trimmed by 3 bases and the J gene end by 5 bases; junction bases not matched to a gene: 2. The CDR3 runs 14 residues. As DNA, the CDR3 is TGTGCCAGCTCACCCGGGACAGGGGGCGACGAGCAGTACTTC. The encoded protein is CASSPGTGGDEQYF.

V usage is TRBV29-1 and J usage is TRBJ2-1, with 11 bases matching TRBD1. V was clipped by 4 bases and J by 10 bases; unmatched bases: 3. The CDR3 sequence is 12 residues long. Looked up from germline, CDR1 is SQVTM and CDR2 is ANQGSEA. As DNA, the CDR3 is TGCAGCGTTGGGACAGGGGGCAACGAGCAGTTCTTC. Its protein is CSVGTGGNEQFF.